This entry is about one T cell receptor beta chain. As yet, its antigen is unknown. This sample stems from a study of cytomegalovirus exposure and HLA in healthy donors. Study-level background: An early release of data contained about 85 million unique TCRs, which came from HLA-typed donors.

In germline, CDR1 is MGHRA, CDR2 YSYEKL. CDR3 length: 21 residues. The V end was cut by 1 base, the J end by 4 bases, with 26 bases between. Findings and limits, study-wide: For most TCR beta V segments, an earlier analysis put the productive rate at about 87% or about 30% of the time. There were some public TCRs occurring in many donors, but most TCR sequences were rare.

The primer mix had 60 Vbeta and 13 Jbeta primers. Generated by immunoSEQ multiplex PCR, the TCRdb table keeps only in-frame clones and is missing some. The sample records 150,000 to 200,000 clones, roughly 85% being singletons. The TCR originated in a man aged 50-60 years in good health and CMV-seropositive. The chain links TRBV4-1 to TRBJ2-6, with TRBD1 as a possible D gene (7 bases). The sequenced sample was PBMCs. The DNA for the CDR3 is TGCGCCAGCAGCCAAGCGGGAGTGATGACAGGGACCTTCAGAGGGGCCAACGTCCTGACTTTC. This translates into CASSQAGVMTGTFRGANVLTF.